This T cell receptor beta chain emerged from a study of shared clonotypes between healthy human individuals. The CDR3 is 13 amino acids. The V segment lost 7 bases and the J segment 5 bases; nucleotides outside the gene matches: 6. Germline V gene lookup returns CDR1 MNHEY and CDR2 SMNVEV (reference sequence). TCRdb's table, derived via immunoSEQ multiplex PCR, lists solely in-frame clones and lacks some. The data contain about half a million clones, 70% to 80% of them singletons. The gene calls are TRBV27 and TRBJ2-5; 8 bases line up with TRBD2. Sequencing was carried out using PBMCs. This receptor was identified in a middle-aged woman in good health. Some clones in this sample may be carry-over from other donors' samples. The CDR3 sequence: CASKKRESETQYF. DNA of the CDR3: TGTGCCAGCAAGAAGCGGGAGAGTGAGACCCAGTACTTC.